The T cell receptor (beta chain) under discussion was sequenced for a study of blood T cell repertoires in COVID-19. Turning to the study itself: From the United States, Italy and Spain came samples of acute and convalescent COVID-19. T cells, B-cell-depleted T cells, or PBMCs provided the cDNA or gDNA that served as material.

In the authors' methods: It was from reference gene primer amplification that nucleated cell counts were estimated. Data came from immunoSEQ multiplex PCR; TCRdb stores just in-frame clones and leaves some out. That table gives V, J and clone size, and the DNA gave D and trimming. Of around 200,000 clones detected, approximately 85% appear once; the ten largest clones hold 9.8%. This TCR derives from a woman older than 75 with acute or convalescent COVID-19. Sequencing was done on a sample of peripheral blood.

This CDR3 is CASSPAPGGSYEQYF. In DNA form, the CDR3 reads TGTGCCAGCAGCCCCGCTCCGGGGGGATCCTACGAGCAGTACTTC. The rearrangement links TRBV6-5 to TRBJ2-7; TRBD2 aligns across 7 bases. J lost 1 base, V lost 6 bases, and 9 bases had no gene match. The CDR3 is made up of 15 amino acids. The V gene's germline CDR1 is MNHEY and CDR2 SVGAGI.